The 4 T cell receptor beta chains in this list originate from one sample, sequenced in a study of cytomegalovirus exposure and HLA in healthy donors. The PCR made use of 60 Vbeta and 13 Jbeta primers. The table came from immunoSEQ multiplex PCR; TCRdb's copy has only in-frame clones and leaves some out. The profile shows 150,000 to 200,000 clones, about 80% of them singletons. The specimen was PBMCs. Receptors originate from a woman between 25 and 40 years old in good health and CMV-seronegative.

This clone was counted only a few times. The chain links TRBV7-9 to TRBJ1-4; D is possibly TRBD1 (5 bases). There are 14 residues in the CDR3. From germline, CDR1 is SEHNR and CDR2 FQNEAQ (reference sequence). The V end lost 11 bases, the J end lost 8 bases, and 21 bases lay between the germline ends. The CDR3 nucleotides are TGTGCCTACCTACCCCAGGGTGGGGAAGAAAAACTGTTTTTT. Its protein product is CAYLPQGGEEKLFF. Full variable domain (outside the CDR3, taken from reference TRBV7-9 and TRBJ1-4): DTGVSQNPRHKITKRGQNVTFRCDPISEHNRLYWYRQTLGQGPEFLTYFQNEAQLEKSRLLSDRFSAERPKGSFSTLEIQRTEQGDSAMYLCAYLPQGGEEKLFFGSGTQLSVL.

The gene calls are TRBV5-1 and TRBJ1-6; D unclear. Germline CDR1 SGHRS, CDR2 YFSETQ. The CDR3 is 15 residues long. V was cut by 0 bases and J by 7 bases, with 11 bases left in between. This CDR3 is CASSLDSGNNSPLHF. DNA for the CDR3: TGCGCCAGCAGCTTGGACTCCGGGAACAATTCACCCCTCCACTTT.

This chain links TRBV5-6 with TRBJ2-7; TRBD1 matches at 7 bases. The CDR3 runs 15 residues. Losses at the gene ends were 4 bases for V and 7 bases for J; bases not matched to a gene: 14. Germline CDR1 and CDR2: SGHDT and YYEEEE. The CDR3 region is CASSGDRVGTVEQYF. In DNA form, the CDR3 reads TGTGCCAGCAGCGGCGACAGGGTTGGTACTGTAGAGCAGTACTTC.

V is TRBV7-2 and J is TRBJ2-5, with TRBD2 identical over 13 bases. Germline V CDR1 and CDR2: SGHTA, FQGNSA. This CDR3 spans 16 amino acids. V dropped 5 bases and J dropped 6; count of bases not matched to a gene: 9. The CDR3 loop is CASSPELAGGRKTQYF. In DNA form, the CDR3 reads TGTGCCAGCAGCCCCGAACTAGCGGGGGGGCGTAAGACCCAGTACTTC.